These 19 T cell receptor beta chains share one sample of origin, sequenced in a study of PD-L1 blockade in urothelial cancer. Sequencing was performed with immunoSEQ multiplex PCR; in TCRdb, only in-frame clones are kept and a portion is missing. The sample has over 20,000 clones, approximately 89% seen once; the top ten hold about 11%. Time point of the sample: peripheral blood 6 weeks after treatment start. The sample consisted of PBMCs, taken around atezolizumab (anti-PD-L1) treatment. These receptors all come from a woman aged 60-70 years with urothelial cancer.

The chain has TRBV19 and TRBJ1-3; TRBD1 agrees at 7 bases. The germline gives CDR1 LNHDA, CDR2 SQIVND (reference sequence). This CDR3 contains 14 residues. After removal of 7 bases from V and 2 bases from J, the junction contained 5 bases not matched to a gene. DNA for the CDR3: TGTGCCAGTAACCACAGGGGAACTGGAAACACCATATATTTT. Amino acid sequence: CASNHRGTGNTIYF.

The chain recombines TRBV27 with TRBJ2-1; 7 positions match TRBD2. Germline CDR1 and CDR2: MNHEY and SMNVEV (reference sequence). The CDR3 is 15 residues long. The V gene end was trimmed by 5 bases and the J gene end by 5 bases; junction bases not matched to a gene: 9. The CDR3 nucleotides are TGTGCCAGCAGTATACCCGGGACTACGAACAATGAGCAGTTCTTC. It codes for CASSIPGTTNNEQFF.

The chain has TRBV4-1 and TRBJ2-1; 8 nucleotides line up with TRBD2. The CDR3 length is 15 residues. Looked up from germline, CDR1 is MGHRA and CDR2 is YSYEKL. Trimming at V came to 4 bases and at J to 2 bases, leaving 4 bases not matched to a gene. Here the CDR3 DNA reads TGCGCCAGCAGCCCTTTAGCGGGGCCCTACAATGAGCAGTTCTTC. This translates into CASSPLAGPYNEQFF.

The rearrangement uses TRBV5-1 and TRBJ2-6, with 7 bases aligning to TRBD1. With 4 bases clipped from V and 2 bases from J, the junction kept 3 bases outside the gene matches. The CDR3 contains 15 residues. CDR1 and CDR2 from the germline V gene are SGHRS and YFSETQ. The CDR3 nucleotides read TGCGCCAGCAGCGAGGGGGCGGCTGGGGCCAACGTCCTGACTTTC. The encoded protein is CASSEGAAGANVLTF. The full variable domain, with the rest looked up from reference TRBV5-1 and TRBJ2-6, is KAGVTQTPRYLIKTRGQQVTLSCSPISGHRSVSWYQQTPGQGLQFLFEYFSETQRNKGNFPGRFSGRQFSNSRSEMNVSTLELGDSALYLCASSEGAAGANVLTFGAGSRLTVL.

This chain joins TRBV21-1 and TRBJ2-7; the DNA was not compared with TRBD2, the D call given in the table. TRBV21-1 is a pseudogene segment. The length of the CDR3 is 20 residues. CDR3 DNA sequence: TGTGCCAGCAGGGCGGGTATCGTCAAGAACGGATTAGAGGTGTGCTACGAGCAGTACTTC. Its protein is CASRAGIVKNGLEVCYEQYF.

This chain connects TRBV19 to TRBJ1-5; TRBD1 agrees at 7 bases. The CDR3 has 14 amino acids. Germline values: CDR1 LNHDA, CDR2 SQIVND (reference sequence). The ends lost 4 bases at V and 6 bases at J; junction bases unmatched: 6. CDR3: CASSRGQAAQPQHF. In DNA form, the CDR3 reads TGTGCCAGTAGTAGAGGACAGGCGGCTCAGCCCCAGCATTTT.

The chain has TRBV2 and TRBJ1-1, with D unclear. This CDR3 is 15 amino acids long. CDR1 SNHLY and CDR2 FYNNEI come from the germline V gene. The germline V and J ends were trimmed by 5 bases and 0 bases, with 13 bases remaining between them. CDR3 loop: CASSYQTRMNTEAFF. As DNA, the CDR3 is TGTGCCAGCAGTTACCAGACACGGATGAACACTGAAGCTTTCTTT.

The rearrangement joins TRBV4-1 to TRBJ2-5; D perhaps matches TRBD1 (5 bases). CDR3 length: 14 amino acids. With 3 bases removed from V and 2 bases from J, the gap between germline ends came to 10 bases. Germline V gene data show CDR1 as MGHRA and CDR2 as YSYEKL. The CDR3 bases are TGCGCCAGCAGCCAGGGGCCCGCGCAAGAGACCCAGTACTTC. This codes for CASSQGPAQETQYF.

This chain joins TRBV7-6 and TRBJ2-3; 11 bases align to TRBD2. The CDR3 sequence is 16 residues long. Germline assignment: CDR1 SGHVS and CDR2 FNYEAQ. J was trimmed by 2 bases and V by 1 base; bases with no gene match: 2. The CDR3 spells CASSLGTSGFTDTQYF. The DNA for the CDR3 is TGTGCCAGCAGCTTAGGGACTAGCGGGTTCACAGATACGCAGTATTTT.

The J gene is TRBJ2-1, the V gene TRBV7-8; 15 nucleotides agree with TRBD2. In germline, CDR1 is SGHVS, CDR2 FQNEAQ. Germline trimming cut 5 bases from V and 6 bases from J; bases unmatched to any gene: 5. CDR3 length equals 16 residues. This CDR3 is CASSPWTSGGVNEQFF. CDR3 coding DNA: TGTGCCAGCAGCCCCTGGACTAGCGGGGGGGTCAATGAGCAGTTCTTC.

This sequence joins TRBV28 and TRBJ2-1; 15 bases map to TRBD2. CDR3 length: 20 amino acids. The germline CDR1 and CDR2 sequences are MDHEN and SYDVKM. With V trimmed by 5 bases and J by 0 bases, 11 bases remained unmatched. The CDR3 DNA reads as TGTGCCAGCAGTCCACTCACCGGGACTAGCGGGAGGAGCTCCTACAATGAGCAGTTCTTC. Protein: CASSPLTGTSGRSSYNEQFF.

This clone was counted a single time. The chain employs TRBV11-2 and TRBJ2-7; 9 nucleotides agree with TRBD2. The CDR3 totals 16 residues. Trimming removed 4 bases from V and 5 bases from J; junction bases left unmatched: 12. Germline lookup yields CDR1 SGHAT and CDR2 FQNNGV. The CDR3 is CASSSWGREGLHEQYF. CDR3 DNA: TGTGCCAGCAGCTCATGGGGGCGGGAGGGCCTTCACGAGCAGTACTTC.

The table lists this clone with a count of one. V is TRBV5-4 and J is TRBJ2-1; D gene unclear. The CDR3 spans 15 residues. Trimming left V 0 bases short and J 0 bases short, with 7 bases between. From germline, CDR1 is SGHNT and CDR2 YYREEE (reference sequence). The CDR3 spells CASSLGESSYNEQFF. The CDR3 DNA sequence: TGTGCCAGCAGCTTGGGAGAGAGCTCCTACAATGAGCAGTTCTTC.

Only one count was recorded for this clone. The gene calls are TRBV7-2 and TRBJ1-1; maybe TRBD1 (5 bases). Germline CDR1 and CDR2: SGHTA and FQGNSA. V was shortened by 5 bases and J by 11 bases, with 18 bases between the two germline ends. This CDR3 region has 13 residues. The CDR3 coding sequence is TGTGCCAGCAGCCTCCGACAGTCACCCCGGGCTTTCTTT. Translated: CASSLRQSPRAFF. The full variable domain, its missing parts supplied by reference TRBV7-2 and TRBJ1-1, is GAGVSQSPSNKVTEKGKDVELRCDPISGHTALYWYRQSLGQGLEFLIYFQGNSAPDKSGLPSDRFSAERTGGSVSTLTIQRTQQEDSAVYLCASSLRQSPRAFFGQGTRLTVV.

This chain connects TRBV6-5 to TRBJ2-7; no clear D. V was trimmed by 5 bases and J by 4 bases, leaving 9 bases between them. This CDR3 contains 12 residues. Germline CDR1 reads MNHEY; CDR2 reads SVGAGI. For the CDR3, the DNA is TGTGCCAGCAGTCGGGTTGGGTACGAGCAGTACTTC. Amino acid sequence: CASSRVGYEQYF.

The chain recombines TRBV5-1 with TRBJ2-2; 10 bases match TRBD2. In germline, CDR1 is SGHRS, CDR2 YFSETQ. V lost 4 bases, J lost 3 bases, and 12 bases stayed unmatched. This CDR3 has 18 amino acids. CDR3 amino acids: CASSPVGLAALDTGELFF. The CDR3 coding sequence is TGCGCCAGCAGCCCCGTTGGACTAGCGGCCTTAGACACCGGGGAGCTGTTTTTT.

The V gene is TRBV7-2, the J gene TRBJ1-2; D call uncertain. This CDR3 is built from 13 residues. Per the germline V gene, CDR1 is SGHTA and CDR2 is FQGNSA. Trimming stripped 2 bases from V and 7 bases from J, with 11 bases between. In DNA, the CDR3 is TGTGCCAGCAGCTTAAACTCCCTCGGTGGCTACACCTTC. This gives the protein CASSLNSLGGYTF.

This rearrangement joins TRBV18 to TRBJ2-7; possible D gene TRBD2, 6 bases. The CDR3 has 15 amino acids. The germline V gene encodes CDR1 KGHSH and CDR2 LQKENI. V lost 5 bases and J 4 bases, leaving 18 bases between the germline ends. The CDR3 sequence is CASSERRGGNYEQYF. The CDR3 coding sequence is TGTGCCAGCTCAGAACGGCGGGGAGGTAATTACGAGCAGTACTTC. Combining the CDR3 with reference TRBV18 and TRBJ2-7 gives the whole variable domain NAGVMQNPRHLVRRRGQEARLRCSPMKGHSHVYWYRQLPEEGLKFMVYLQKENIIDESGMPKERFSAEFPKEGPSILRIQQVVRGDSAAYFCASSERRGGNYEQYFGPGTRLTVT.

The chain employs TRBV7-2 and TRBJ2-7; TRBD2 matches at 11 bases. The CDR3 has 15 amino acids. V shed 6 bases, J shed 2 bases, and the junction held 6 bases outside the gene matches. Germline lookup yields CDR1 SGHTA and CDR2 FQGNSA. The CDR3 nucleotides read TGTGCCAGCAGTAGACTAGCGGGGAGTACCTACGAGCAGTACTTC. Translation: CASSRLAGSTYEQYF.